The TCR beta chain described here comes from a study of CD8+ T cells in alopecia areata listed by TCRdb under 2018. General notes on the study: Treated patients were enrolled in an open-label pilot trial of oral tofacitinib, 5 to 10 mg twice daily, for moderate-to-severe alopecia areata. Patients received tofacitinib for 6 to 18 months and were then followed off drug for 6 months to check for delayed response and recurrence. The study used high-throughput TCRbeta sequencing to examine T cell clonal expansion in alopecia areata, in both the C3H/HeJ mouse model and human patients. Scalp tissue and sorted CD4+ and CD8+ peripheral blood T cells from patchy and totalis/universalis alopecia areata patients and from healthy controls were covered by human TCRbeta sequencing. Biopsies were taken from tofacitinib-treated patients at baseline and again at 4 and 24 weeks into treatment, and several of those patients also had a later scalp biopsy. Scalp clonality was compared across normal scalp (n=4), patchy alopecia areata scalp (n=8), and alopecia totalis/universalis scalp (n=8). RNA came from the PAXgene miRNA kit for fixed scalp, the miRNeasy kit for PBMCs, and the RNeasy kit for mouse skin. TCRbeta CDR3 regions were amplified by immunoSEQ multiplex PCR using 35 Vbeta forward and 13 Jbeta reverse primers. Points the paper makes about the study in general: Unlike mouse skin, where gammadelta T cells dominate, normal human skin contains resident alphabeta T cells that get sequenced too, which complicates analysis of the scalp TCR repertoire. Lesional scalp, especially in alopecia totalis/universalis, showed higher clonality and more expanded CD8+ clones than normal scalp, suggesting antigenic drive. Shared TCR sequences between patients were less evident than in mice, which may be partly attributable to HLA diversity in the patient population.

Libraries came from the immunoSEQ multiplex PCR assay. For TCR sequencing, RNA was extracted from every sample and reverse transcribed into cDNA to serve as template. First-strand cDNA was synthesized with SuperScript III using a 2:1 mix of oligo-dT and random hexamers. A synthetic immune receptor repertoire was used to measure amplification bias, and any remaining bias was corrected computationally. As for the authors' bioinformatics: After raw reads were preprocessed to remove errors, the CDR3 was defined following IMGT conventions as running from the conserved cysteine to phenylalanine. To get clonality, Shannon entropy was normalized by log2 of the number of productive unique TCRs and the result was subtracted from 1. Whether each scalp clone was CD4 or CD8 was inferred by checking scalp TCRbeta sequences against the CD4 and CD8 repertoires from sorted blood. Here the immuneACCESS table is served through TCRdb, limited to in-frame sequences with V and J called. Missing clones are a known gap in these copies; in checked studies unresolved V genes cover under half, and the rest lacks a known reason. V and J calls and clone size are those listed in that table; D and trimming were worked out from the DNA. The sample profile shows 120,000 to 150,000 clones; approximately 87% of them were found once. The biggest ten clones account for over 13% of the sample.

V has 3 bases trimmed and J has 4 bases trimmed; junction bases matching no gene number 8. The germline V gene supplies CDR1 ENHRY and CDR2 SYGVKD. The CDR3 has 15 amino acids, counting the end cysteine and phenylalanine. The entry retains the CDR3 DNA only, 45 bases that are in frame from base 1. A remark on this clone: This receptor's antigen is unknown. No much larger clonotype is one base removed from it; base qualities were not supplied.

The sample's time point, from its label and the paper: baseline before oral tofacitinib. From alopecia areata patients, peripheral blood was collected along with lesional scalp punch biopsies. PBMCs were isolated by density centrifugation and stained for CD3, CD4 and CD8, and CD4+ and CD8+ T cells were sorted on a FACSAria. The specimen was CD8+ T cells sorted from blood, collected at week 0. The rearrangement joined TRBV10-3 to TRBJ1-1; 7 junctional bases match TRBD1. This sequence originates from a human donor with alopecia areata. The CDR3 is CAISDPDREGTEAFF. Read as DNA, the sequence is TGTGCCATCAGTGATCCTGACAGGGAAGGCACTGAAGCTTTCTTT.